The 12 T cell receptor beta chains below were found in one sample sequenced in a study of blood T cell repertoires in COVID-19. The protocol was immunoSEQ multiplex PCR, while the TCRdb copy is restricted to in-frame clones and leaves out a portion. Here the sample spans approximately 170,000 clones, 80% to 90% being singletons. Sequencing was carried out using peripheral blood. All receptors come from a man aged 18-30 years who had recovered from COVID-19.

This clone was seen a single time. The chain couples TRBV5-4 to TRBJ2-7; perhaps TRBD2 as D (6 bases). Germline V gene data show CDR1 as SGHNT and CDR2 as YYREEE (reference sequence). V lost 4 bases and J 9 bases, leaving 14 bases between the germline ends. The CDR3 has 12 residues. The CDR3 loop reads CASSRDFEVQYF. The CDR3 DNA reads TGTGCCAGCAGCCGGGACTTTGAGGTGCAGTACTTC. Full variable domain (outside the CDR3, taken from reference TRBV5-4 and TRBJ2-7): ETGVTQSPTHLIKTRGQQVTLRCSSQSGHNTVSWYQQALGQGPQFIFQYYREEENGRGNFPPRFSGLQFPNYSSELNVNALELDDSALYLCASSRDFEVQYFGPGTRLTVT.

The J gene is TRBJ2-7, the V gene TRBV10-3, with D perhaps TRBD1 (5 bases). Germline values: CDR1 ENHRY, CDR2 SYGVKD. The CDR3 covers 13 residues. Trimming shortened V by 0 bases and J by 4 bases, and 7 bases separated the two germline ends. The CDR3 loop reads CAISESKGYEQYF. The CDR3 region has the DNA TGTGCCATCAGTGAGTCGAAGGGGTACGAGCAGTACTTC.

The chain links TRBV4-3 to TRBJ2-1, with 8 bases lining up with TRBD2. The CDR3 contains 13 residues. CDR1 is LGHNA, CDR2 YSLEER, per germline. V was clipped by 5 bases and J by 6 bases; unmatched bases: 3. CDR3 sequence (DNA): TGCGCCAGCAGCTTCGGGACTAGCAATGAGCAGTTCTTC. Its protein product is CASSFGTSNEQFF.

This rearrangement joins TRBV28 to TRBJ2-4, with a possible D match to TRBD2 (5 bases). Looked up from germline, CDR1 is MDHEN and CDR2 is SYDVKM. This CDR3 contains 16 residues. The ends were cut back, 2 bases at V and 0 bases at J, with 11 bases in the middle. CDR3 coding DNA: TGTGCCAGCAGTTTACGGGGTTTCGTAGCCAAAAACATTCAGTACTTC. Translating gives CASSLRGFVAKNIQYF.

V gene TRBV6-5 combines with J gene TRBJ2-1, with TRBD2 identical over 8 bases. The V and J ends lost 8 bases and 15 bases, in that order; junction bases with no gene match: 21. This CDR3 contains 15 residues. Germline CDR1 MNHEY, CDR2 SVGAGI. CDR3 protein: CASRPLTQDGGGRFF. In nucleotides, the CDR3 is TGTGCCAGCCGACCGCTAACCCAAGACGGGGGGGGAAGGTTCTTC.

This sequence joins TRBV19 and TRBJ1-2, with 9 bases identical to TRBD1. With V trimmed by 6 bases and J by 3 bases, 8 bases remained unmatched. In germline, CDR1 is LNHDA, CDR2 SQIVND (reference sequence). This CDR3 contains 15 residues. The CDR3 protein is CASSTTGGNHYGYTF. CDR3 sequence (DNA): TGTGCCAGTAGCACGACAGGGGGAAATCACTATGGCTACACCTTC.

The CDR3 reads CASSLTGNNEKLFF. DNA for the CDR3: TGTGCCAGCAGCCTGACAGGGAATAATGAAAAACTGTTTTTT. The chain links TRBV5-4 to TRBJ1-4; 7 bases fit TRBD1. From germline, CDR1 is SGHNT and CDR2 YYREEE (reference sequence). Trimming at V came to 4 bases and at J to 4 bases, leaving 4 bases not matched to a gene. The CDR3 sequence is 14 residues long.

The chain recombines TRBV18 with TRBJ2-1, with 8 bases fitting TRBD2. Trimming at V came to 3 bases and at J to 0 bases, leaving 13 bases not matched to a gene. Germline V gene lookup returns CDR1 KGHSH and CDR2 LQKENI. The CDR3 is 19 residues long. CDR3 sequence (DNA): TGTGCCAGCTCACCCTTCGCTGGTCTAGCGGGCAGCTCCTACAATGAGCAGTTCTTC. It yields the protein CASSPFAGLAGSSYNEQFF. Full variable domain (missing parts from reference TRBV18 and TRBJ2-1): NAGVMQNPRHLVRRRGQEARLRCSPMKGHSHVYWYRQLPEEGLKFMVYLQKENIIDESGMPKERFSAEFPKEGPSILRIQQVVRGDSAAYFCASSPFAGLAGSSYNEQFFGPGTRLTVL.

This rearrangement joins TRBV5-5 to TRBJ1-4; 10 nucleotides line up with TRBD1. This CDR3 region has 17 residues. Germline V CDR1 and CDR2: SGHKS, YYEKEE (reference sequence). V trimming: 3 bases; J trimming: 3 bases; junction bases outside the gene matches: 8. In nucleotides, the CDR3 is TGTGCCAGCAGCTCGGGACAGGGGAATTCGGCTAATGAAAAACTGTTTTTT. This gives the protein CASSSGQGNSANEKLFF.

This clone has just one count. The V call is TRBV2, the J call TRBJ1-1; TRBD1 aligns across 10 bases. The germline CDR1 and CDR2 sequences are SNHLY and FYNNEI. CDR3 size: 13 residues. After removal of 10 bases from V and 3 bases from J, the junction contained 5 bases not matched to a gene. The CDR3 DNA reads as TGTGCCAACCGACAGGGGGCATACACTGAAGCTTTCTTT. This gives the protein CANRQGAYTEAFF.

CDR3 residues: CASSPYLAGTDTQYF. In DNA form, the CDR3 reads TGTGCCAGCAGTCCGTACCTAGCGGGCACAGATACGCAGTATTTT. The J gene is TRBJ2-3, the V gene TRBV27; 7 positions match TRBD2. Losses at the gene ends were 5 bases for V and 1 base for J; bases not matched to a gene: 6. This CDR3 is 15 amino acids long. Germline V CDR1 and CDR2: MNHEY, SMNVEV (reference sequence).

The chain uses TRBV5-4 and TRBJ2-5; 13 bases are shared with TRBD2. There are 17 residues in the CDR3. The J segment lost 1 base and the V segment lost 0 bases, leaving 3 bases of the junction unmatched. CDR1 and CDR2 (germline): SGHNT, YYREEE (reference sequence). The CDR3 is CASSLGGTSGIQETQYF. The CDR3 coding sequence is TGTGCCAGCAGCTTGGGAGGGACTAGCGGGATCCAAGAGACCCAGTACTTC.